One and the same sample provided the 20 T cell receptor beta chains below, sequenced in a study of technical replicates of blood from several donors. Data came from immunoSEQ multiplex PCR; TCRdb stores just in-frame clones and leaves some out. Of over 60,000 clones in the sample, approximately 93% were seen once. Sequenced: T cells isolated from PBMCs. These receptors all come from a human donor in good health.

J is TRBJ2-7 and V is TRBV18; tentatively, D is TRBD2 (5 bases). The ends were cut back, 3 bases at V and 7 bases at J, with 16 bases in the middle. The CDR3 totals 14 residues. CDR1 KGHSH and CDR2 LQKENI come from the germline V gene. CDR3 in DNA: TGTGCCAGCTCACCGAATCGGTTCTCGGGGGAGCAGTACTTC. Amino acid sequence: CASSPNRFSGEQYF.

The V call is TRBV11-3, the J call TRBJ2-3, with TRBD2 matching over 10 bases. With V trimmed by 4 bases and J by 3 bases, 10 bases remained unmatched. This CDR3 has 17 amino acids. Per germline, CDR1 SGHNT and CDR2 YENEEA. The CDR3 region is CASSSNPTSGYTDTQYF. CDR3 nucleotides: TGTGCCAGCAGCTCAAACCCGACTAGCGGGTATACAGATACGCAGTATTTT.

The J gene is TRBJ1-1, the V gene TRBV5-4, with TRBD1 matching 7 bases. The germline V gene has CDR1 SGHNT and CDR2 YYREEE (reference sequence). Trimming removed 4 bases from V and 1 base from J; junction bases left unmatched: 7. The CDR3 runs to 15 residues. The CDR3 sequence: CASSAARQGNTEAFF. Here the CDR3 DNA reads TGTGCCAGCAGCGCTGCTAGACAGGGGAACACTGAAGCTTTCTTT.

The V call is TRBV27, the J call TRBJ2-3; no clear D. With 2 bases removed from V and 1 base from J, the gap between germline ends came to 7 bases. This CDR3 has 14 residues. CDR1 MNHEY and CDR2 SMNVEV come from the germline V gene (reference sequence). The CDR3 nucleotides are TGTGCCAGCAGTTTAAAATATGGCACAGATACGCAGTATTTT. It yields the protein CASSLKYGTDTQYF.

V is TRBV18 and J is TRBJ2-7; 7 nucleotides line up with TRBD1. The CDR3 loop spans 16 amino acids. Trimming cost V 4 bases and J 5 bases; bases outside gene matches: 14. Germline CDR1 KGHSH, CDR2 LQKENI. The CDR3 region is CASSQGTDLRLNEQYF. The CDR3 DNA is TGTGCCAGCTCACAGGGGACAGACCTTCGGTTGAACGAGCAGTACTTC.

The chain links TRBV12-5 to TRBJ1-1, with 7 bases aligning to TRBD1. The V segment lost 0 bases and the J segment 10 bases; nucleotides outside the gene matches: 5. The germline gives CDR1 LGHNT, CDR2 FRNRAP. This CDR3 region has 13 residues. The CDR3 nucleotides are TGTGCTAGTGGTTTGGTAAGGGGGCATCGAGCTTTCTTT. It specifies CASGLVRGHRAFF.

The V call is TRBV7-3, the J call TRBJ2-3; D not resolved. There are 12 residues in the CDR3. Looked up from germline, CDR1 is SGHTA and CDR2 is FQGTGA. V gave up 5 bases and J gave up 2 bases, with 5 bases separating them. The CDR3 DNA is TGTGCCAGCAGCCTGTCCACAGATACGCAGTATTTT. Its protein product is CASSLSTDTQYF.

CDR3 coding DNA: TGTGCCAGCAGATCAACTCCGGGACAACTGAACACTGAAGCTTTCTTT. Protein: CASRSTPGQLNTEAFF. V and J are TRBV27 and TRBJ1-1, with D perhaps TRBD1 (6 bases). CDR3 length: 16 residues. Looked up from germline, CDR1 is MNHEY and CDR2 is SMNVEV (reference sequence). V was trimmed by 6 bases and J by 0 bases, leaving 17 bases between them.

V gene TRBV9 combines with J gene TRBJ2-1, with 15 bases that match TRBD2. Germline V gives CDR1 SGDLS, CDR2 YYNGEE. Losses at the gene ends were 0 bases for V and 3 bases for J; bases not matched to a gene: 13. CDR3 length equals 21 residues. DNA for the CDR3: TGTGCCAGCAGCGTAGAGAGCCTCGGACTAGCGGGGGGGCCCAGCTACAATGAGCAGTTCTTC. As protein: CASSVESLGLAGGPSYNEQFF.

CDR3 residues: CASSQAGQGTNTEAFF. The CDR3 coding sequence is TGCGCCAGCAGCCAAGCGGGACAGGGTACGAACACTGAAGCTTTCTTT. The V gene is TRBV4-1, the J gene TRBJ1-1; 9 bases agree with TRBD1. This CDR3 is 16 amino acids long. Germline V gene sequence: CDR1 MGHRA, CDR2 YSYEKL. Trimming took 1 base from V and 1 from J; bases not matched to a gene: 4.

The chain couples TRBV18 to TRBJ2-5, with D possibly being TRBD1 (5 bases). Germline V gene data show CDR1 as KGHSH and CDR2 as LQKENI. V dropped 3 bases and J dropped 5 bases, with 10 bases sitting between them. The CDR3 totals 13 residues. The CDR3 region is CASSPGARETQYF. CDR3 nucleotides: TGTGCCAGCTCACCTGGGGCGCGGGAGACCCAGTACTTC.

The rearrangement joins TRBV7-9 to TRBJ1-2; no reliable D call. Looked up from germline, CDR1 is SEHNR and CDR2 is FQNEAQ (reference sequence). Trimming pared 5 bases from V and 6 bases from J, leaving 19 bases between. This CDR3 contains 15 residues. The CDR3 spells CASSPGYIRADGYTF. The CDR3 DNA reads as TGTGCCAGCAGCCCGGGGTACATTCGGGCAGATGGCTACACCTTC.

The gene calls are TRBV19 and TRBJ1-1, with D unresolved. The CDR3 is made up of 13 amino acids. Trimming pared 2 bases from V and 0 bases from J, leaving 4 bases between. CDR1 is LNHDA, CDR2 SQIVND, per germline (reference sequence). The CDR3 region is CASSIIVNTEAFF. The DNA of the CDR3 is TGTGCCAGTAGTATAATCGTGAACACTGAAGCTTTCTTT. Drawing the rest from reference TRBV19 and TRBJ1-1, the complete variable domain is DGGITQSPKYLFRKEGQNVTLSCEQNLNHDAMYWYRQDPGQGLRLIYYSQIVNDFQKGDIAEGYSVSREKKESFPLTVTSAQKNPTAFYLCASSIIVNTEAFFGQGTRLTVV.

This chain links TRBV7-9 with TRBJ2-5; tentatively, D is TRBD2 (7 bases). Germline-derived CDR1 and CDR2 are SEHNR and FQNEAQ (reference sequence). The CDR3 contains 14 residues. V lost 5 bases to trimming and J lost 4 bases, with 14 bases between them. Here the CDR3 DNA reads TGTGCCAGCAGCCAAGGGGGGGTTCCAGAGACCCAGTACTTC. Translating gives CASSQGGVPETQYF.

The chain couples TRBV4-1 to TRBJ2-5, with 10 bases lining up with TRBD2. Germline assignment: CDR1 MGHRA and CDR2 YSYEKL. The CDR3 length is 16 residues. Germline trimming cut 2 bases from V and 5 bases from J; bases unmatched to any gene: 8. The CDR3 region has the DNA TGCGCCAGCAGCCAACTTAGCGGGGGGCCGTGGGAGACCCAGTACTTC. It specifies CASSQLSGGPWETQYF.

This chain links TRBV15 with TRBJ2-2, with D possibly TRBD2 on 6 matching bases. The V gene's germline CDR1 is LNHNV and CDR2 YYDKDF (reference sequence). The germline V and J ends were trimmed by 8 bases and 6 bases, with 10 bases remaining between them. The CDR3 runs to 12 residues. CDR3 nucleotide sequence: TGTGCCACCGCGTGGGGGGCCGGGGAGCTGTTTTTT. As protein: CATAWGAGELFF.

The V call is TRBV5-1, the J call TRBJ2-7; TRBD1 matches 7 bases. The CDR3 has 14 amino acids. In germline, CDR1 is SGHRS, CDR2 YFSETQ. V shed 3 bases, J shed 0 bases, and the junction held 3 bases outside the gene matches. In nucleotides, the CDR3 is TGCGCCAGCAGCTATGGACAGGCCTCCTACGAGCAGTACTTC. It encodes CASSYGQASYEQYF.

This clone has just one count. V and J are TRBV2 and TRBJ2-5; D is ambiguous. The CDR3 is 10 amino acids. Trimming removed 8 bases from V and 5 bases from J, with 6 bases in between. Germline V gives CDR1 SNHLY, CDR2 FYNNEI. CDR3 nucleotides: TGTGCCAGCTTTCTGGAGACCCAGTACTTC. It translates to CASFLETQYF.

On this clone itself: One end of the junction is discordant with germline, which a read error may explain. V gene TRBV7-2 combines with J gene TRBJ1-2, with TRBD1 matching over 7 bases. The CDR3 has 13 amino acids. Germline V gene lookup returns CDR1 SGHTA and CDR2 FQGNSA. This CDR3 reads CASSLGTDSSPSF. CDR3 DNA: TGTGCCAGCAGCTTGGGGACAGACTCATCTCCTTCCTTC.

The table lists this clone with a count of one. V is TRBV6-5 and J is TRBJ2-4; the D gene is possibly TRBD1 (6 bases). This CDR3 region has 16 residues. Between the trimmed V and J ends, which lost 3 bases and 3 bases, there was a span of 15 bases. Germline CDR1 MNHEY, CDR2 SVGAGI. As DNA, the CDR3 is TGTGCCAGCAGTTATAAAGGGGGTTGGGGCAAAAACATTCAGTACTTC. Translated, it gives CASSYKGGWGKNIQYF.